This T cell receptor (beta chain) is drawn from a study of cytomegalovirus exposure and HLA in healthy donors. Study-level points and caveats: Researchers left out some V segments, among them TRBV6-2 and TRBV6-3, as indistinguishable. A highly shared variant cluster was judged a likely technical artifact.

Turning to this clone: Its antigen is not identified.

Trimming stripped 3 bases from V and 3 bases from J, with 12 bases between. This CDR3 has 14 amino acids. Germline values: CDR1 SGHTA, CDR2 FQGNSA. All donors participated as healthy donors of bone marrow. The PCR ran on 60 Vbeta and 13 Jbeta primers. Methods used by the authors: Among the unique TCR beta chains that a later analysis counted, about 85 million in all, 10 million to 11 million were shared. Using immunoSEQ multiplex PCR, the repertoire was profiled, and TCRdb retains in-frame clones only, with some absent. The V and J calls and the clone size are those of that table, but D and trimming were determined from the DNA. The sample yields 200,000 to 250,000 clones, about 80% seen once.

The origin of this receptor is a woman aged 60 to 75 in good health and CMV-seropositive. The chain links TRBV7-2 to TRBJ2-7; perhaps TRBD2 as D (6 bases). The material sequenced was PBMCs. For the CDR3, the DNA is TGTGCCAGCAGCTTCGCGCGGGGCGACTACGAGCAGTACTTC. It specifies CASSFARGDYEQYF.